The T cell receptor beta chain described here comes from a study of shared clonotypes between healthy human individuals. The protocol was immunoSEQ multiplex PCR, while the TCRdb copy is restricted to in-frame clones and leaves out a portion. Of about 2.3 million clones in the sample, around 90% were seen once. Study-level results: Shared clonotypes across all four donors exceeded non-shared ones in generation probability. About 5% of naive CD4 clonotypes were shared across several donors.

Comments on this clone: Its target is not known.

The healthy adult donors were HIV-negative and reported no recent acute infections or vaccinations. V lost 5 bases to trimming and J lost 7 bases; unmatched junction nucleotides: 10. The CDR3 is made up of 15 amino acids. Germline V gene sequence: CDR1 SGHTA, CDR2 FQGNSA. Sequencing used naive CD4+ T cells from PBMCs. The sample's subset: CD45RA+ positively selected. J is TRBJ2-1 and V is TRBV7-2; the match to TRBD2 covers 8 bases. This clonotype was sampled from a man between 18 and 29 years old in good health. Some clones in this sample may be carry-over from other donors' samples. The CDR3, as DNA: TGTGCCAGCAGCGCCGAGCGGGAGAGTCGGAATGAGCAGTTCTTC. Protein sequence: CASSAERESRNEQFF.